The source of this T cell receptor beta chain is a study of shared clonotypes between healthy human individuals. This table comes from immunoSEQ multiplex PCR, and its TCRdb copy is limited to in-frame clones, with some not included. Altogether about 1.1 million clones are present, approximately 77% being singletons, with the ten largest covering roughly 0.82%. The sample comprised memory CD4+ T cells from PBMCs. Subset meaning: CD45RA-negative fraction. The TCR was taken from a young man in good health. Some clones in this sample may be carry-over from other donors' samples.

The CDR3 region is CASTWGGGPDTQYF. CDR3 sequence (DNA): TGCGCCAGCACCTGGGGGGGAGGGCCGGATACGCAGTATTTT. This chain uses TRBV5-1 with TRBJ2-3, with 7 bases that match TRBD2. V gave up 6 bases and J gave up 6 bases; unmatched junction bases: 10. CDR1 SGHRS and CDR2 YFSETQ come from the germline V gene. This CDR3 has 14 amino acids.